This entry lists 7 T cell receptor beta chains sequenced from one sample in a study of T cells after yellow fever vaccination. TCRdb fed the 5' RACE reads into MiXCR, producing one record per CDR3 protein. The profile covers 130,000 or so distinct CDR3 sequences, with roughly 15% appearing a single time and around 40% taken by the ten largest. Sequenced material: CD8+ T cells sorted from PBMCs, taken 5 days after the yellow fever booster vaccination. The receptors derive from a man aged 18-30 years who received the YFV17D yellow fever vaccine.

J is TRBJ2-3 and V is TRBV12-3 or TRBV12-4, with TRBD2 identical over 13 bases. The CDR3 contains 16 residues. With V trimmed by 4 bases and J by 4 bases, 5 bases remained unmatched. The CDR3 DNA reads as TGTGCCAGCAGTTATACTAGCGGGGGGGCCGCAGATACGCAGTATTTT. Its translation: CASSYTSGGAADTQYF.

This clonotype appeared a few times. The chain couples TRBV5-6 to TRBJ2-7; the D gene is possibly TRBD2 (6 bases). Germline V lookup: CDR1 SGHDT, CDR2 YYEEEE. The CDR3 spans 13 residues. Trimming removed 2 bases at V and 3 bases at J, with 9 bases between. CDR3 in DNA: TGTGCCAGCAGCTTCGGGGGACTCTACGAGCAGTACGTC. This codes for CASSFGGLYEQYV.

The table lists this clonotype with a few counts. The chain carries TRBV6-5 and TRBJ2-3, with D unresolved. With 5 bases removed from V and 0 bases from J, the gap between germline ends came to 6 bases. The CDR3 consists of 13 residues. Germline loops: CDR1 MNHEY, CDR2 SVGAGI. The CDR3 sequence: CASSRYSTDTQYF. As DNA, the CDR3 is TGTGCCAGCAGTAGATACAGCACAGATACGCAGTATTTT.

The chain recombines TRBV4-1 with TRBJ2-3, with 8 positions matching TRBD1. The CDR3 covers 15 residues. Trimming took 4 bases from V and 4 from J; bases not matched to a gene: 7. The V gene's germline CDR1 is MGHRA and CDR2 YSYEKL. The CDR3 reads CASSRTGGSPDTQYF. CDR3 bases: TGCGCCAGCAGCCGAACAGGGGGAAGCCCAGATACGCAGTATTTT.

This clonotype was counted only a few times. The genes are TRBV27 and TRBJ1-5; no definite D call. The V end was cut by 3 bases, the J end by 9 bases, with 18 bases between. Germline loops: CDR1 MNHEY, CDR2 SMNVEV (reference sequence). The CDR3 contains 15 residues. The CDR3 reads CASSFNGRDFWPQHF. The CDR3 nucleotides read TGTGCCAGCAGTTTTAACGGCCGCGATTTTTGGCCCCAGCATTTT.

The table lists this clonotype with a few counts. V is TRBV9 and J is TRBJ2-6; no reliable D call. The CDR3 is 14 residues long. Germline lookup yields CDR1 SGDLS and CDR2 YYNGEE. Trimming left V 4 bases short and J 2 bases short, with 7 bases between. CDR3 DNA: TGTGCCAGCAGCCCCCCTGCTGGGGCCAACGTCCTGACTTTC. Residues: CASSPPAGANVLTF.

This clonotype was seen more than once but under ten times. This rearrangement joins TRBV5-1 to TRBJ2-2; TRBD2 matches 8 bases. CDR1 and CDR2 from the germline V gene are SGHRS and YFSETQ. Losses at the gene ends were 2 bases for V and 1 base for J; bases not matched to a gene: 4. CDR3 length equals 16 residues. The CDR3 DNA reads as TGCGCCAGCAGCTTTTGGCTAGCGGGGAACACCGGGGAGCTGTTTTTT. Translated, it gives CASSFWLAGNTGELFF.